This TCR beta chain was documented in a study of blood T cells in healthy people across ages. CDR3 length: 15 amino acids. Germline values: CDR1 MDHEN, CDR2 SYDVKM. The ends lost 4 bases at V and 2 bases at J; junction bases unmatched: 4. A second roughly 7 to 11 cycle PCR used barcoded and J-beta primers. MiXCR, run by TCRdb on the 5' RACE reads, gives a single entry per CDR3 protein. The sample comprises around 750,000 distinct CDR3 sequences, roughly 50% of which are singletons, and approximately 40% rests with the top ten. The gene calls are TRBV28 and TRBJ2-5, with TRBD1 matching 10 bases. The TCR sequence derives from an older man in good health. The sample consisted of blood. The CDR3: CASSYGTGVQETQYF. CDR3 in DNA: TGTGCCAGCAGTTACGGGACAGGGGTACAAGAGACCCAGTACTTC.